This is a list of T cell receptor beta chains from one sample in a study of blood T cells in healthy people across ages. Each CDR3 protein gets one entry after TCRdb re-called the 5' RACE reads with MiXCR. This table has around 780,000 distinct CDR3 sequences, 20% to 30% appearing once. This sample also appeared in a second study, on T cells of mothers and their children.

The source material was blood. Receptor source: a boy between 5 and 17 years old in good health. CDR3s include the opening cysteine and the closing phenylalanine or tryptophan. D genes are given only for firm matches. The size entry is marked missing in some rows and otherwise reads once, few, many or a size class.

size: many; D: -; J: TRBJ2-3; V: TRBV5-5; CDR3: CASSLWTMDTQYF; DNA: TGTGCCAGCAGCTTATGGACCATGGATACGCAGTATTTT
size: few; D: TRBD1; J: TRBJ2-7; V: TRBV12-3/TRBV12-4; CDR3: CASSPPDRGHEQYF; DNA: TGTGCCAGCAGTCCCCCGGACAGGGGCCACGAGCAGTACTTC
size: -; D: -; J: TRBJ1-1; V: TRBV3-1; CDR3: CASSPDLGERAEAFF; DNA: TGTGCCAGCAGCCCAGATCTCGGGGAAAGGGCTGAAGCTTTCTTT
size: few; D: -; J: TRBJ1-6; V: TRBV7-6; CDR3: CASSLAVQGNNSPLHF; DNA: TGTGCCAGCAGCTTAGCTGTTCAGGGAAATAATTCACCCCTCCACTTT
size: -; D: -; J: TRBJ2-1; V: TRBV5-1; CDR3: CASSSDTYSYNEQFF; DNA: TGCGCCAGCAGCTCTGACACCTACTCCTACAATGAGCAGTTCTTC
size: -; D: -; J: TRBJ2-5; V: TRBV2; CDR3: CASGRGREETQYF; DNA: TGTGCCAGCGGGCGGGGTAGAGAAGAGACCCAGTACTTC
size: -; D: -; J: TRBJ1-2; V: TRBV12-3/TRBV12-4; CDR3: CASSLRGLLANYGYTF; DNA: TGTGCCAGCAGTTTACGAGGGTTGCTAGCCAACTATGGCTACACCTTC
size: -; D: -; J: TRBJ2-1; V: TRBV29-1; CDR3: CSGRHGTEEQFF; DNA: TGCAGCGGCCGGCATGGGACGGAAGAGCAGTTCTTC
size: -; D: -; J: TRBJ2-3; V: TRBV14; CDR3: CASSHTAGAGTDTQYF; DNA: TGTGCCAGCAGCCACACCGCGGGGGCTGGCACAGATACGCAGTATTTT
size: -; D: -; J: TRBJ1-2; V: TRBV10-3; CDR3: CAIDRGRYGYTF; DNA: TGTGCCATCGACCGTGGGAGGTATGGCTACACCTTC
size: few; D: TRBD1; J: TRBJ2-2; V: TRBV7-9; CDR3: CASGQGTGELFF; DNA: TGTGCCAGCGGACAGGGCACCGGGGAGCTGTTTTTT
size: few; D: TRBD1; J: TRBJ2-1; V: TRBV19; CDR3: CAGSRTGEDEQFF; DNA: TGTGCCGGTAGTCGGACAGGGGAGGATGAGCAGTTCTTC
size: few; D: TRBD1; J: TRBJ2-5; V: TRBV10-3; CDR3: CAIKPGQDQQETQYF; DNA: TGTGCCATCAAGCCCGGACAGGACCAGCAAGAGACCCAGTACTTC
size: -; D: TRBD2; J: TRBJ2-2; V: TRBV12-3/TRBV12-4; CDR3: CASSLSSGVPNTGELFF; DNA: TGTGCCAGCAGTCTGTCTAGCGGGGTCCCGAACACCGGGGAGCTGTTTTTT
size: few; D: -; J: TRBJ2-7; V: TRBV6-1; CDR3: CASRSPRGGLGEEQYF; DNA: TGTGCCAGCAGATCCCCTCGGGGTGGGCTAGGAGAAGAGCAGTACTTC
size: -; D: -; J: TRBJ2-4; V: TRBV7-2; CDR3: CASSSRQATAKNIQYF; DNA: TGTGCCAGCAGCTCCAGACAGGCTACGGCCAAAAACATTCAGTACTTC
size: few; D: TRBD2; J: TRBJ2-7; V: TRBV6-6; CDR3: CASTGLAGYEQYF; DNA: TGTGCCAGCACCGGACTAGCGGGGTACGAGCAGTACTTC
size: -; D: -; J: TRBJ1-1; V: TRBV4-1; CDR3: CASSQPPWGQNTEAFF; DNA: TGCGCCAGCAGCCAACCTCCTTGGGGCCAGAACACTGAAGCTTTCTTT
size: -; D: -; J: TRBJ2-7; V: TRBV5-1; CDR3: CASSFTGPFSYEQYF; DNA: TGCGCCAGCAGCTTCACAGGGCCGTTCTCCTACGAGCAGTACTTC
size: -; D: TRBD1; J: TRBJ1-1; V: TRBV4-2; CDR3: CASRPSTGDTEAFF; DNA: TGTGCCAGCCGCCCTTCAACAGGGGACACTGAAGCTTTCTTT
size: -; D: -; J: TRBJ1-1; V: TRBV28; CDR3: CASRQRTALRAFF; DNA: TGTGCCAGCAGACAACGGACGGCCCTGAGGGCTTTCTTT
size: -; D: -; J: TRBJ2-1; V: TRBV6-1; CDR3: CASRYNRVGNNEQFF; DNA: TGTGCCAGCAGATATAACAGGGTGGGGAACAATGAGCAGTTCTTC
size: few; D: -; J: TRBJ2-2; V: TRBV14; CDR3: CASSQLSRDHLNTGELFF; DNA: TGTGCCAGCAGCCAACTGTCCAGGGACCACCTAAACACCGGGGAGCTGTTTTTT
size: -; D: TRBD1; J: TRBJ2-7; V: TRBV6-4; CDR3: CASSRDRTGEQYF; DNA: TGTGCCAGCAGCCGGGACAGGACTGGCGAGCAGTACTTC
size: few; D: -; J: TRBJ2-7; V: TRBV29-1; CDR3: CSVGRGLEQYF; DNA: TGCAGCGTCGGCAGGGGTCTCGAGCAGTACTTC
size: -; D: -; J: TRBJ1-3; V: TRBV29-1; CDR3: CSVEHLLTGMAGNTIYF; DNA: TGCAGCGTCGAGCATCTGCTGACAGGAATGGCTGGAAACACCATATATTTT
size: few; D: TRBD2; J: TRBJ2-1; V: TRBV20-1; CDR3: CSARDQGTSGYNEQFF; DNA: TGCAGTGCTAGAGATCAAGGGACTAGCGGATACAATGAGCAGTTCTTC
size: few; D: -; J: TRBJ1-2; V: TRBV2; CDR3: CASLVRGTNYGYTF; DNA: TGTGCCAGCTTAGTCAGGGGAACAAACTATGGCTACACCTTC